These 5 T cell receptor beta chains were sequenced from one sample in a study of T cell responses to AZD1222 COVID-19 vaccine. Clones were sequenced by immunoSEQ multiplex PCR, and TCRdb holds only the in-frame ones, with some missing. This table holds about 70,000 clones, 88% found once. The input for sequencing was peripheral blood, taken 28 days after the second dose of the MenACWY control vaccine. The receptors were gathered from an adult who received the MenACWY meningococcal vaccine as a control.

The rearrangement joins TRBV4-3 to TRBJ2-1, with 13 positions matching TRBD2. The CDR3 is 15 residues long. CDR1 LGHNA and CDR2 YSLEER come from the germline V gene. V trimming: 6 bases; J trimming: 7 bases; junction bases outside the gene matches: 6. CDR3 DNA sequence: TGCGCCAGCAGACTAACTAGCGGGAGGGTTAATGAGCAGTTCTTC. It specifies CASRLTSGRVNEQFF.

This sequence joins TRBV28 and TRBJ2-1; no definite D call. The germline gives CDR1 MDHEN, CDR2 SYDVKM. V gave up 2 bases and J gave up 5 bases, with 7 bases separating them. This CDR3 is built from 13 residues. Here the CDR3 reads CASSLAEDNEQFF. CDR3 DNA sequence: TGTGCCAGCAGTTTAGCAGAGGACAATGAGCAGTTCTTC.

V and J are TRBV29-1 and TRBJ2-5; 10 bases align to TRBD2. The CDR3 runs 14 residues. Germline CDR1 SQVTM, CDR2 ANQGSEA. The trim removed 8 bases at V and 5 bases at J, leaving 11 bases unmatched. Here the CDR3 DNA reads TGCAGCACAACGCCGGGACTAGCGACGGAGACCCAGTACTTC. Residues: CSTTPGLATETQYF.

The V call is TRBV4-3, the J call TRBJ2-7; D unresolved. Trimming took off 3 bases at V and 3 bases at J, with 12 bases between the two ends. This CDR3 is built from 14 residues. Looked up from germline, CDR1 is LGHNA and CDR2 is YSLEER. CDR3 residues: CASSQRTWDYEQYF. In nucleotides, the CDR3 is TGCGCCAGCAGCCAGCGGACCTGGGACTACGAGCAGTACTTC.

The chain joins TRBV7-2 to TRBJ2-7; a possible D gene is TRBD1 (6 bases). This CDR3 spans 15 amino acids. V was shortened by 1 base and J by 4 bases, with 14 bases between the two germline ends. Germline V gene lookup returns CDR1 SGHTA and CDR2 FQGNSA. The CDR3 nucleotides read TGTGCCAGCAGCTTAGGAGGCCGGACAGCTTACGAGCAGTACTTC. Protein sequence: CASSLGGRTAYEQYF.